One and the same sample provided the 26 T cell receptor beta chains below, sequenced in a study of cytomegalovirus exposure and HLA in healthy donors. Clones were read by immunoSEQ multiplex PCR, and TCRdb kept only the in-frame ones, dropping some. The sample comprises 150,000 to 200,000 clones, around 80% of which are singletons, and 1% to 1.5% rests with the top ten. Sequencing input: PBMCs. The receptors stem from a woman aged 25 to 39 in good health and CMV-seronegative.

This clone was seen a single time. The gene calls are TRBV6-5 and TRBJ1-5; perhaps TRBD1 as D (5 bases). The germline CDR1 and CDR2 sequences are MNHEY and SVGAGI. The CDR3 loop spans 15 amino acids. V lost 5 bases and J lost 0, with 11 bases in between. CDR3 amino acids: CASSNQGYSNQPQHF. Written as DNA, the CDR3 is TGTGCCAGCAGTAATCAGGGCTATAGCAATCAGCCCCAGCATTTT.

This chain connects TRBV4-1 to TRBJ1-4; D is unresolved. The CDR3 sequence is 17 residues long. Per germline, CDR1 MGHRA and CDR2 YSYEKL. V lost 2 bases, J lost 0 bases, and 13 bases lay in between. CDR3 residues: CASSQRHLTATNEKLFF. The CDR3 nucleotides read TGCGCCAGCAGCCAACGACATCTTACGGCAACTAATGAAAAACTGTTTTTT.

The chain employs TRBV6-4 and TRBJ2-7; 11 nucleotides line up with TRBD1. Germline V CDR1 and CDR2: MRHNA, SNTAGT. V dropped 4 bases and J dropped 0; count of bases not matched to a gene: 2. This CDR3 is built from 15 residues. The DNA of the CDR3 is TGTGCCAGCAGTGCCGGGACAGGGGGCTCCTACGAGCAGTACTTC. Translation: CASSAGTGGSYEQYF.

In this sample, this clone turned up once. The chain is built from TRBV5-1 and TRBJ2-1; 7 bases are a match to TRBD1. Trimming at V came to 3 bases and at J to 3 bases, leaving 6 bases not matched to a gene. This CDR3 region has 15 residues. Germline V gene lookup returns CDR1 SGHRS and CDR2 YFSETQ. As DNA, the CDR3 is TGCGCCAGCAGCTCCGGGACAGCCTACTACAATGAGCAGTTCTTC. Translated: CASSSGTAYYNEQFF.

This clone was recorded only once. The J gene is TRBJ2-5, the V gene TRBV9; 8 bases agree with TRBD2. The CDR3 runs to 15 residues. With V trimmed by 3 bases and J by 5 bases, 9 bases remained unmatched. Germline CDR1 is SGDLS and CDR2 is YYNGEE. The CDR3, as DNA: TGTGCCAGCAGCGCCTTAGCGGGAAGGTCCGAGACCCAGTACTTC. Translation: CASSALAGRSETQYF.

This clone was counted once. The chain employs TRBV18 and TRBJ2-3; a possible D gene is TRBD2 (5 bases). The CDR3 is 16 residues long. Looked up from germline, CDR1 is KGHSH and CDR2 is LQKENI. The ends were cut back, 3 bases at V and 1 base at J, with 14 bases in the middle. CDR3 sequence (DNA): TGTGCCAGCTCACCCCTCTCCAGCGGCGGCACAGATACGCAGTATTTT. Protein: CASSPLSSGGTDTQYF.

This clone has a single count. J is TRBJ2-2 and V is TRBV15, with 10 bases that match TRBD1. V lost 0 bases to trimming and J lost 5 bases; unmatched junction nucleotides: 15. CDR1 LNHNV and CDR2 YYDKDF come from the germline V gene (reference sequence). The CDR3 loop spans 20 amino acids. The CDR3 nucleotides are TGTGCCACCAGCAGAGATTACCATTTCCTAGGGACAGGGGATACCGGGGAGCTGTTTTTT. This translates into CATSRDYHFLGTGDTGELFF.

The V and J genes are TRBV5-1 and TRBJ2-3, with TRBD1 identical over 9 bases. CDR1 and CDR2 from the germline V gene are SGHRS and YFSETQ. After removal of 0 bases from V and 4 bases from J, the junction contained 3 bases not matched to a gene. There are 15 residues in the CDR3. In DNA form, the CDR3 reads TGCGCCAGCAGCTTGGAACAGGGGGCCGCAGATACGCAGTATTTT. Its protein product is CASSLEQGAADTQYF.

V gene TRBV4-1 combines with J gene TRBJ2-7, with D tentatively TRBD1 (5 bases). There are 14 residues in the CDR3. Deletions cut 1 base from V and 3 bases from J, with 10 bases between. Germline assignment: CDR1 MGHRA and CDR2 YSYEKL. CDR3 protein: CASSQVGVGYEQYF. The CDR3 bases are TGCGCCAGCAGCCAAGTAGGGGTGGGCTACGAGCAGTACTTC.

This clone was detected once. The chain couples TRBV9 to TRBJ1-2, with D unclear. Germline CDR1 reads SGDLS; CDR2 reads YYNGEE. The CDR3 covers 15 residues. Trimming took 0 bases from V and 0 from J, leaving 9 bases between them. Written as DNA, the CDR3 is TGTGCCAGCAGCGTAGAACAGTCCCCTAACTATGGCTACACCTTC. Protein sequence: CASSVEQSPNYGYTF.

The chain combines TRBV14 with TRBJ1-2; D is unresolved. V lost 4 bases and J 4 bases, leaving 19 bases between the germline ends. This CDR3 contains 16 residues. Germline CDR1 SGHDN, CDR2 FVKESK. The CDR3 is CASSPSHLGYSYGYTF. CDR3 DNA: TGTGCCAGCAGCCCCTCTCATTTAGGTTACAGCTATGGCTACACCTTC.

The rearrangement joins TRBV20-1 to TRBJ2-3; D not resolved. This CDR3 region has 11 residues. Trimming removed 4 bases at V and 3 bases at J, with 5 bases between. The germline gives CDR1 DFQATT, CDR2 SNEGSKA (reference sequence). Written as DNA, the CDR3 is TGCAGTGCTACCGTAACAGATACGCAGTATTTT. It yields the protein CSATVTDTQYF.

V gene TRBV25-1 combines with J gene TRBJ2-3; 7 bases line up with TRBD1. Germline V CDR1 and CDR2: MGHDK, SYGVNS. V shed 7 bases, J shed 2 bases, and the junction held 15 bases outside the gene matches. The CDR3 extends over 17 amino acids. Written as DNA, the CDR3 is TGTGCCAGCATGCGAGGGCGACAGGGATGGTTCACAGATACGCAGTATTTT. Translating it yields CASMRGRQGWFTDTQYF.

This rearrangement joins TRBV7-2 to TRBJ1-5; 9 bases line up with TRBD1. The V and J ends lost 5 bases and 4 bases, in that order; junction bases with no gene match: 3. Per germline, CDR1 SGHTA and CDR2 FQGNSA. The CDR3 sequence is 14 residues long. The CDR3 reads CASSPTGGNQPQHF. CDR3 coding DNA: TGTGCCAGCAGCCCGACAGGGGGAAATCAGCCCCAGCATTTT.

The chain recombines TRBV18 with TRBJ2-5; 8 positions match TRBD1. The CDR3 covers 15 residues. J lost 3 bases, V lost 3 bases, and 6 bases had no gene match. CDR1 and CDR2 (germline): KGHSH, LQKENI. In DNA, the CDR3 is TGTGCCAGCTCACCCCCCGGGACAGGTGAAGAGACCCAGTACTTC. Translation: CASSPPGTGEETQYF.

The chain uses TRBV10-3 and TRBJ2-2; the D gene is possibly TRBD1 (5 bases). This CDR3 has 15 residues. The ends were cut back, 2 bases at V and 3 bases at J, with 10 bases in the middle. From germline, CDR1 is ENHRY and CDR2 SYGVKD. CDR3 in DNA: TGTGCCATCAGTGAGGAACAGGTTTACACCGGGGAGCTGTTTTTT. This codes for CAISEEQVYTGELFF.

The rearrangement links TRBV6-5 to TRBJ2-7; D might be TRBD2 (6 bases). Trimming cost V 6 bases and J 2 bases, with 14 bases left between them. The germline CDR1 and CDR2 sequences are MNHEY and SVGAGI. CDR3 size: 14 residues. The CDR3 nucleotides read TGTGCCAGCAGACCGGGACGGGGGACCTACGAGCAGTACTTC. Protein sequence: CASRPGRGTYEQYF.

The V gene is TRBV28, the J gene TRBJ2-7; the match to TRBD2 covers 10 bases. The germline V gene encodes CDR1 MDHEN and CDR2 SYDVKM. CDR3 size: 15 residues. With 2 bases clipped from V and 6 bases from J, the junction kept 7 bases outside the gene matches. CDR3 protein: CASSLGASGGPEQYF. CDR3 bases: TGTGCCAGCAGTTTAGGGGCTAGCGGGGGCCCCGAGCAGTACTTC.

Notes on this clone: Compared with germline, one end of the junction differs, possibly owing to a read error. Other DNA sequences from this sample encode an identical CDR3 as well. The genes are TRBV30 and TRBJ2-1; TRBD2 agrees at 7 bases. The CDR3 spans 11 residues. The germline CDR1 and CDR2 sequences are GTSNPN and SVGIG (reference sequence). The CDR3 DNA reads TGTGCTTGGAGTACCGGGGGGTTTCCCCTCTTC. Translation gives CAWSTGGFPLF.

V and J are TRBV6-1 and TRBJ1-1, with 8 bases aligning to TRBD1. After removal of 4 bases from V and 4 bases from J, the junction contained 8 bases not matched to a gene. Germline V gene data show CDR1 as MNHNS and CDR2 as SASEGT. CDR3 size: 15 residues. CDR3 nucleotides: TGTGCCAGCAGTGTCTCGCAGGGGGCTTCCACTGAAGCTTTCTTT. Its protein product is CASSVSQGASTEAFF.

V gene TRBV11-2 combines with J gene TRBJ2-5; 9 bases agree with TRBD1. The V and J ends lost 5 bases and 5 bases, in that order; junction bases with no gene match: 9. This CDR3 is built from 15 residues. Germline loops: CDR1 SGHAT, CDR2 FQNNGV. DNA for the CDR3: TGTGCCAGCAGCATGGTCACAGGGGGCATCGAGACCCAGTACTTC. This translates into CASSMVTGGIETQYF.

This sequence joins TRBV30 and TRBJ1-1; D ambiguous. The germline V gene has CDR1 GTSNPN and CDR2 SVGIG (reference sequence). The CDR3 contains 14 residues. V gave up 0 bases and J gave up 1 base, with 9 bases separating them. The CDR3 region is CAWSVLQRNTEAFF. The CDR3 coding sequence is TGTGCCTGGAGTGTTCTACAGAGGAACACTGAAGCTTTCTTT.

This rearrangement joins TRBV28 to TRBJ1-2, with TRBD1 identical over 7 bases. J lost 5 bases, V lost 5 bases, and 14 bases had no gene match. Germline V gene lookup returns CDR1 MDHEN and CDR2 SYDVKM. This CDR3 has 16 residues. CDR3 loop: CASSGLTNRQGYGYTF. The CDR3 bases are TGTGCCAGCAGTGGACTTACGAACCGACAGGGATATGGCTACACCTTC.

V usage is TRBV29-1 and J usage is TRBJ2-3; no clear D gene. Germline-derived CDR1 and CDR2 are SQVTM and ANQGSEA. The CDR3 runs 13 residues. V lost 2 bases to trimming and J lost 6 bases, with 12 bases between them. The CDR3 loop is CSVEKALLDTQYF. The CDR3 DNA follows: TGCAGCGTTGAAAAAGCTTTGTTGGATACGCAGTATTTT.

CDR3 amino acids: CASSLGGTGADTQYF. The CDR3 coding sequence is TGCGCCAGCAGCTTGGGAGGGACTGGGGCAGATACGCAGTATTTT. The chain couples TRBV5-1 to TRBJ2-3, with D possibly TRBD2 on 6 matching bases. Trimming took 0 bases from V and 4 from J, leaving 12 bases between them. Germline V lookup: CDR1 SGHRS, CDR2 YFSETQ. The CDR3 runs 15 residues.

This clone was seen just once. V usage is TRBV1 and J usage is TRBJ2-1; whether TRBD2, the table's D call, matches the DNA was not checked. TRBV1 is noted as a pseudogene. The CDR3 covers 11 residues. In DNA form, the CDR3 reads TGCACCAGCAGCCTGCTAGCGGTGCAGTTCTTC. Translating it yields CTSSLLAVQFF.